The entry below gives a single T cell receptor (beta chain) sequence along with its context. Its antigen is undetermined. Germline V gene data show CDR1 as GTSNPN and CDR2 as SVGIG (reference sequence). CDR3 length equals 15 residues. Trimming removed 1 base from V and 1 base from J, with 12 bases in between. This table comes from immunoSEQ multiplex PCR, and its TCRdb copy is limited to in-frame clones, with some not included. Of about 68,000 clones listed, roughly 78% were seen once; the top ten hold more than 8.5%. This specimen comes from a study of radiotherapy plus CTLA-4 blockade in lung cancer. Notes on the study in general: Early clonal dynamics of blood T cells, together with interferon-beta, were reported as the best response predictor. Some TCR clones had been derived from tumors. These clones expanded in peripheral blood after radiotherapy plus ipilimumab.

This chain uses TRBV30 with TRBJ2-3; either TRBD1 or TRBD2 may fit D (6 bases each). Sequencing was performed on peripheral blood, taken from a patient treated with radiotherapy plus ipilimumab. This receptor was obtained from a human donor with non-small cell lung cancer who had a complete response to radiotherapy plus ipilimumab. CDR3 nucleotide sequence: TGTGCCTGGAGTGCCCTGGAGGGGGGCACAGATACGCAGTATTTT. Its translation is CAWSALEGGTDTQYF.